Following are 27 T cell receptor beta chains from one sample sequenced in a study of T cells in Graves' hyperthyroidism and ophthalmopathy. Amplification targeted TCR beta CDR3 regions from RNA transcripts. The TCR CDR3 first-round RT-PCR relied on the HTBI primer set. TCRdb re-derived calls from the multiplex PCR reads in MiXCR, one entry per CDR3 protein. The sample comprises more than 650,000 distinct CDR3 sequences, 14% of which are singletons, and roughly 10% rests with the top ten. Sequencing was done on a sample of blood. The source is a woman between 18 and 29 years old with Graves' hyperthyroidism.

On this clonotype itself: This could be a read error, since a much larger clone is one nucleotide away. V and J are TRBV27 and TRBJ2-3; the match to TRBD1 covers 7 bases. V shed 5 bases and J 0 bases; nucleotides not matched to a gene: 8. The CDR3 runs to 16 residues. Germline V gene lookup returns CDR1 MNHEY and CDR2 SMNVEV (reference sequence). The CDR3 is CASSDYGTESTDTQYF. CDR3 DNA: TGTGCCAGCAGTGATTACGGGACAGAGAGCACAGATACGCAGTATTTT.

This clonotype came up a few times. The chain combines TRBV7-9 with TRBJ2-7; 11 bases fit TRBD1. V was pared by 5 bases and J by 3 bases, with 9 bases of the junction left unmatched. Germline V gives CDR1 SEHNR, CDR2 FQNEAQ (reference sequence). This CDR3 comprises 16 residues. CDR3 sequence reads: CASSPTMGQGVYEQYF. Written as DNA, the CDR3 is TGTGCCAGCAGCCCCACGATGGGACAGGGGGTCTACGAGCAGTACTTC.

This clonotype has just a few counts. This chain joins TRBV6-2 or TRBV6-3 and TRBJ1-5; D not resolved. This CDR3 comprises 14 residues. CDR1 is MNHEY and CDR2 is SVGEGT in the germline V gene. V was pared by 7 bases and J by 0 bases, with 10 bases between. The CDR3 DNA follows: TGTGCCAGCACCCCTATGATTAGCAATCAGCCCCAGCATTTT. Protein sequence: CASTPMISNQPQHF.

At least ten counts were recorded for this clonotype. The gene calls are TRBV3-1 and TRBJ2-5; D is perhaps TRBD2 (5 bases). The CDR3 has 18 amino acids. Germline V gives CDR1 LGHDT, CDR2 YNNKEL (reference sequence). Trimming removed 2 bases at V and 3 bases at J, with 22 bases between. The CDR3 DNA is TGTGCCAGCAGCCAAAGATTGGACGTGACGGGAAAAAAAGAGACCCAGTACTTC. Amino acid sequence: CASSQRLDVTGKKETQYF.

This clonotype has a count of ten or more. This chain uses TRBV30 with TRBJ1-1, with D possibly TRBD1 on 6 matching bases. Trimming took off 1 base at V and 2 bases at J, with 8 bases between the two ends. The germline V gene encodes CDR1 GTSNPN and CDR2 SVGIG (reference sequence). The CDR3 has 13 residues. The CDR3 loop reads CAWSGGGNTEAFF. CDR3 coding DNA: TGTGCCTGGAGTGGTGGGGGCAACACTGAAGCTTTCTTT.

Only a few counts were recorded for this clonotype. CDR3 nucleotides: TGCAGTGCTCCGCGGACTAGCGGGAGTGGGGATACGCAGTATTTT. It yields the protein CSAPRTSGSGDTQYF. V usage is TRBV20-1 and J usage is TRBJ2-3, with 13 bases identical to TRBD2. The CDR3 runs 15 residues. The germline CDR1 and CDR2 sequences are DFQATT and SNEGSKA (reference sequence). V was clipped by 5 bases and J by 6 bases; unmatched bases: 8.

This clonotype was counted a few times. The chain employs TRBV7-9 and TRBJ2-7, with 10 bases lining up with TRBD1. This CDR3 region has 16 residues. Germline trimming cut 5 bases from V and 0 bases from J; bases unmatched to any gene: 7. CDR1 and CDR2 (germline): SEHNR, FQNEAQ (reference sequence). DNA of the CDR3: TGTGCCAGCAGCCGGGGACAGGGGTCGAGCTCCTACGAGCAGTACTTC. Residues: CASSRGQGSSSYEQYF.

This sequence joins TRBV19 and TRBJ2-2; TRBD2 matches at 8 bases. CDR3 length: 15 amino acids. The germline CDR1 and CDR2 sequences are LNHDA and SQIVND (reference sequence). With V trimmed by 3 bases and J by 4 bases, 4 bases remained unmatched. The CDR3: CASSILAGSTGELFF. Written as DNA, the CDR3 is TGTGCCAGTAGTATCCTAGCGGGTAGCACCGGGGAGCTGTTTTTT.

The chain recombines TRBV29-1 with TRBJ1-3; no firm D call. This CDR3 region has 14 residues. Germline CDR1 SQVTM, CDR2 ANQGSEA. Trimming took 2 bases from V and 8 from J, leaving 16 bases between them. Here the CDR3 reads CSVERIGSDYTIYF. CDR3 DNA: TGCAGCGTTGAAAGGATAGGGTCGGATTACACCATATATTTT. Supplemented by reference TRBV29-1 and TRBJ1-3, the full variable domain reads SAVISQKPSRDICQRGTSLTIQCQVDSQVTMMFWYRQQPGQSLTLIATANQGSEATYESGFVIDKFPISRPNLTFSTLTVSNMSPEDSSIYLCSVERIGSDYTIYFGEGSWLTVV.

Only a few counts were recorded for this clonotype. The genes are TRBV18 and TRBJ1-1; D uncertain. This CDR3 comprises 16 residues. Trimming shortened V by 8 bases and J by 1 base, and 20 bases separated the two germline ends. Germline CDR1 and CDR2: KGHSH and LQKENI. CDR3 sequence: CASEPLAGLGNTEAFF. CDR3 nucleotides: TGTGCCAGCGAACCCCTCGCGGGCCTCGGGAACACTGAAGCTTTCTTT. Full variable domain (missing parts from reference TRBV18 and TRBJ1-1): NAGVMQNPRHLVRRRGQEARLRCSPMKGHSHVYWYRQLPEEGLKFMVYLQKENIIDESGMPKERFSAEFPKEGPSILRIQQVVRGDSAAYFCASEPLAGLGNTEAFFGQGTRLTVV.

This clonotype was seen many times. V and J are TRBV19 and TRBJ1-5; no reliable D call. V was trimmed by 3 bases and J by 1 base, leaving 13 bases between them. Germline V gene data show CDR1 as LNHDA and CDR2 as SQIVND (reference sequence). The CDR3 spans 16 residues. In nucleotides, the CDR3 is TGTGCCAGTAGTATCGGAGGGATAGGAAGCAATCAGCCCCAGCATTTT. This sequence encodes CASSIGGIGSNQPQHF.

The table lists this clonotype with a few counts. The V call is TRBV24-1, the J call TRBJ1-2; D is ambiguous. This CDR3 comprises 12 residues. Germline lookup yields CDR1 KGHDR and CDR2 SFDVKD. The V end was cut by 2 bases, the J end by 8 bases, with 8 bases between. The chain's CDR3 is CATSDSGKGYTF. CDR3 in DNA: TGTGCCACCAGTGATTCCGGAAAAGGCTACACCTTC.

This clonotype has a handful of counts. The chain combines TRBV2 with TRBJ2-7; 10 bases map to TRBD2. This CDR3 contains 14 residues. V lost 7 bases, J lost 2 bases, and 5 bases stayed unmatched. Germline assignment: CDR1 SNHLY and CDR2 FYNNEI. For the CDR3, the DNA is TGTGCCAGCAAACCAGGGACTAGCGCCTACGAGCAGTACTTC. Its translation: CASKPGTSAYEQYF.

Many counts were recorded for this clonotype. The chain uses TRBV6-1 and TRBJ1-4, with TRBD1 as a possible D gene (6 bases). Germline CDR1 and CDR2: MNHNS and SASEGT. This CDR3 has 16 residues. Trimming took off 5 bases at V and 0 bases at J, with 13 bases between the two ends. The CDR3 DNA reads as TGTGCCAGCAGTTCCACGTGGACAGCAACTAATGAAAAACTGTTTTTT. Protein sequence: CASSSTWTATNEKLFF.

This clonotype showed up many times. This sequence joins TRBV28 and TRBJ2-7, with D maybe TRBD2 (6 bases). Germline loops: CDR1 MDHEN, CDR2 SYDVKM. This CDR3 region has 11 residues. V was cut by 5 bases and J by 9 bases, with 11 bases left in between. The CDR3 nucleotides read TGTGCCAGCAGTCTATCCGGGAGGCAGTACTTC. Translating it yields CASSLSGRQYF. Combining the CDR3 with reference TRBV28 and TRBJ2-7 gives the whole variable domain DVKVTQSSRYLVKRTGEKVFLECVQDMDHENMFWYRQDPGLGLRLIYFSYDVKMKEKGDIPEGYSVSREKKERFSLILESASTNQTSMYLCASSLSGRQYFGPGTRLTVT.

This clonotype has only a few counts. This chain uses TRBV4-3 with TRBJ2-2; D not certain. CDR1 LGHNA and CDR2 YSLEER come from the germline V gene. The CDR3 is made up of 14 amino acids. Trimming left V 4 bases short and J 7 bases short, with 13 bases between. CDR3 sequence reads: CASSRTLLGGELFF. The CDR3 nucleotides are TGCGCCAGCAGCCGAACCTTGCTCGGCGGGGAGCTGTTTTTT.

This clonotype was seen a handful of times. V is TRBV13 and J is TRBJ2-2; TRBD1 agrees at 11 bases. V trimming: 5 bases; J trimming: 6 bases; junction bases outside the gene matches: 5. This CDR3 has 15 amino acids. In germline, CDR1 is PRHDT, CDR2 FYEKMQ (reference sequence). DNA of the CDR3: TGTGCCAGCAGCACGGACAGGGGGCATTCCGGGGAGCTGTTTTTT. Translating it yields CASSTDRGHSGELFF.

This sequence joins TRBV6-1 and TRBJ2-2; tentative D call: TRBD2 (5 bases). V was trimmed by 11 bases and J by 4 bases, leaving 17 bases between them. The CDR3 runs 14 residues. The germline CDR1 and CDR2 sequences are MNHNS and SASEGT. The CDR3 DNA sequence: TGTGCCTCGAAAAGAGGGCTGGGCACCGGGGAGCTGTTTTTT. Protein product: CASKRGLGTGELFF.

The CDR3 region is CASSYRLAGTYNEQFF. The CDR3 DNA reads TGTGCCAGCAGCTACCGACTAGCGGGAACCTACAATGAGCAGTTCTTC. The rearrangement links TRBV11-2 to TRBJ2-1, with 11 bases fitting TRBD2. CDR1 and CDR2 (germline): SGHAT, FQNNGV. The CDR3 has 16 residues. V shed 4 bases and J 2 bases; nucleotides not matched to a gene: 4.

This clonotype was seen at least ten times. CDR3 nucleotides: TGTGTCGGGACTGTGACTTATAACACTGAAGCTTTCTTT. Translating gives CVGTVTYNTEAFF. This chain uses TRBV2 with TRBJ1-1; tentatively, D is TRBD1 (5 bases). CDR1 and CDR2 from the germline V gene are SNHLY and FYNNEI. The CDR3 has 13 amino acids.

This clonotype was counted many times. The J gene is TRBJ2-1, the V gene TRBV9; unclear D gene. The germline V and J ends were trimmed by 0 bases and 6 bases, with 7 bases remaining between them. This CDR3 is 13 amino acids long. Germline V gives CDR1 SGDLS, CDR2 YYNGEE. The CDR3 DNA follows: TGTGCCAGCAGCGTAGGAGACCTCAATGAGCAGTTCTTC. It is translated as CASSVGDLNEQFF.

This clonotype has just a few counts. The CDR3 protein is CATSDPGQLYGYTF. DNA for the CDR3: TGTGCCACCAGTGATCCGGGACAGCTCTATGGCTACACCTTC. V and J are TRBV24-1 and TRBJ1-2; TRBD1 matches at 7 bases. This CDR3 has 14 amino acids. The germline V gene has CDR1 KGHDR and CDR2 SFDVKD. The V and J ends lost 3 bases and 4 bases, in that order; junction bases with no gene match: 4.

The chain has TRBV5-1 and TRBJ2-7; tentative D call: TRBD1 (6 bases). This CDR3 contains 13 residues. Germline CDR1 reads SGHRS; CDR2 reads YFSETQ. The V gene lost 8 bases and the J gene lost 1 base, with 13 bases spanning the gap. The CDR3 DNA reads TGCGCCAGGAGACAGGAGCCATCCTACGAGCAGTACTTC. Translation: CARRQEPSYEQYF.

Ten or more counts support this clonotype. The genes are TRBV28 and TRBJ2-6; D not resolved. The CDR3 is 15 residues long. Germline V gene data show CDR1 as MDHEN and CDR2 as SYDVKM. Trimming pared 5 bases from V and 2 bases from J, leaving 10 bases between. This CDR3 reads CASSLIRTGANVLTF. Written as DNA, the CDR3 is TGTGCCAGCAGTCTGATCCGAACTGGGGCCAACGTCCTGACTTTC.

This clonotype was counted many times. The chain joins TRBV7-2 to TRBJ1-1; D is possibly TRBD1 (5 bases). This CDR3 has 16 residues. Germline V gene sequence: CDR1 SGHTA, CDR2 FQGNSA. The ends were cut back, 3 bases at V and 3 bases at J, with 17 bases in the middle. The CDR3 DNA follows: TGTGCCAGCAGCTTTCCTTGGGGGAACCACGACACTGAAGCTTTCTTT. The encoded protein is CASSFPWGNHDTEAFF.

J is TRBJ1-2 and V is TRBV30; a weak D match, TRBD1 (5 bases). Germline V gives CDR1 GTSNPN, CDR2 SVGIG (reference sequence). This CDR3 has 14 residues. The germline V and J ends were trimmed by 1 base and 3 bases, with 12 bases remaining between them. In DNA form, the CDR3 reads TGTGCCTGGAGTGCCTCAGGGTTTTACTATGGCTACACCTTC. Translating it yields CAWSASGFYYGYTF.

This clonotype occurred many times. The chain carries TRBV20-1 and TRBJ1-1; D ambiguous. Trimming cost V 3 bases and J 5 bases, with 7 bases left between them. The CDR3 totals 11 residues. From germline, CDR1 is DFQATT and CDR2 SNEGSKA (reference sequence). The DNA for the CDR3 is TGCAGTGCTAGTGTGGGGACTGAAGCTTTCTTT. Translating it yields CSASVGTEAFF.